This T cell receptor beta chain was identified during a study of T cell responses to AZD1222 COVID-19 vaccine. The study's findings and limits: CD4 TCRs covered the whole spike, strongest at regions 160-218 and 743-854.

Sequencing used immunoSEQ multiplex PCR; TCRdb keeps in-frame clones, though not all of them. The sample contains about 160,000 clones, about 90% of which appear only once. CDR1 is MGHRA, CDR2 YSYEKL, per germline. Trimming left V 1 base short and J 3 bases short, with 12 bases between. The CDR3 is made up of 15 amino acids. For this clone: What it recognizes is unknown.

This receptor was identified in an adult in good health. The sequenced sample was peripheral blood, obtained on day 0 of AZD1222 vaccination. The chain combines TRBV4-1 with TRBJ1-2; D is possibly TRBD1 (5 bases). The CDR3 DNA reads TGCGCCAGCAGCCAAGTCGGGCAGGGCCACTATGGCTACACCTTC. It encodes CASSQVGQGHYGYTF.